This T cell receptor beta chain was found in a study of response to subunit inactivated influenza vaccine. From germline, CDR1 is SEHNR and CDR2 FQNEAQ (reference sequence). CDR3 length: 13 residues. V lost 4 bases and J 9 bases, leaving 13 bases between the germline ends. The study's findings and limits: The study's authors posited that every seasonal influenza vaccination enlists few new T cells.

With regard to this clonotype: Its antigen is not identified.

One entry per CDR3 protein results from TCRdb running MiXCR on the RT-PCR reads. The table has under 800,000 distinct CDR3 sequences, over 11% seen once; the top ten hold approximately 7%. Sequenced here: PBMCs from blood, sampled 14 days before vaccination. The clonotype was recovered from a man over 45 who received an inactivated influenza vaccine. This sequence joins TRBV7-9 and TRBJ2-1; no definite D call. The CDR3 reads CASSSVGDGEQFF. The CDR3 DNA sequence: TGTGCCAGCAGCTCAGTGGGTGATGGTGAGCAGTTCTTC.